This T cell receptor beta chain stems from a study of cytomegalovirus exposure and HLA in healthy donors. Study observations and caveats: Listed as cytomegalovirus-associated were 150 or so TCR beta chains. Both high specificity and high sensitivity reportedly marked the classifier's diagnosis of cytomegalovirus status. A few CMV-associated chains were confirmed in vitro to be specific for CMV antigens. Fewer N-insertions (relative to the roughly 720-donor mean) were reportedly seen in an Asian-associated ancestry cluster in a later analysis.

Primers: 60 Vbeta forward and 13 Jbeta reverse. Sequenced by immunoSEQ multiplex PCR; TCRdb stores in-frame clones only, minus some. The data contain roughly 160,000 clones, under 85% of them seen just once; the ten biggest clones take up 5.4%. Germline V gives CDR1 KGHSH, CDR2 LQKENI. V lost 10 bases and J lost 2, with 14 bases in between. The CDR3 consists of 13 residues. As concerns this clone: Its cognate antigen is unknown.

The receptor comes from a woman younger than 30 in good health and CMV-seropositive. The chain joins TRBV18 to TRBJ1-2, with no clear D. Sequenced material: PBMCs. CDR3 sequence (DNA): TGTGCCAACCTTCGAGGGATAAACTATGGCTACACCTTC. This encodes CANLRGINYGYTF.